The clone carrying this TCR beta chain was seen many times. What it recognizes is unknown. These data belong to a study of read filtering for tumor transcriptome and immune sequencing. The overall study: Revised staging placed eight or nine patients in R-ISS I, about 17 in II, about 7 in III. Findings and limits, study-wide: IR-seq captured clonotypes deeper and more reliably than RNA-seq. Sorted CD138-negative bone marrow cells were not purified T cells.

Bone marrow was sampled from every patient at the time of active disease. This library used roughly 400 ng RNA and molecular barcoded adaptors spanning alpha/delta and beta/gamma chains. TCRdb ran MiXCR on the reads and lists one entry per CDR3 protein. Among about 86,000 distinct CDR3 sequences listed, 9% to 15% were seen once. Trimming cost V 1 base and J 3 bases, with 14 bases left between them. The CDR3 consists of 15 residues. Germline values: CDR1 SGHKS, CDR2 YYEKEE (reference sequence). The receptor was derived from a donor older than 35 with multiple myeloma. Material for sequencing was a population of CD138-negative cells sorted from bone marrow. The rearrangement joins TRBV5-5 to TRBJ2-7; a possible D gene is TRBD2 (6 bases). The CDR3 spells CASSLSSGQSYEQYF. The CDR3 nucleotides read TGTGCCAGCAGCTTGAGCAGCGGGCAAAGCTACGAGCAGTACTTC.